One sample yielded the 32 T cell receptor beta chains listed below, sequenced in a study of T-cell reconstitution after alpha-beta-depleted transplantation in children. Unique molecular identifiers were used in preparing the TCRbeta library. TCRdb redid the calling of the PCR reads with MiXCR, one entry per CDR3 protein. The sample includes about 580,000 distinct CDR3 sequences, roughly 24% of them seen just once. Material: PBMCs, mostly from graft donor cells, obtained 360 days after TCRalphabeta/CD19-depleted stem cell transplant. These receptors all stem from a boy younger than two who had a stem cell transplant for acute myeloid leukemia, so the T cells may come from the graft donor.

This clonotype was seen a handful of times. This sequence joins TRBV20-1 and TRBJ2-7, with D perhaps matching TRBD1 (6 bases). The CDR3 is made up of 14 amino acids. Germline V lookup: CDR1 DFQATT, CDR2 SNEGSKA (reference sequence). Trimming removed 3 bases at V and 2 bases at J, with 14 bases between. CDR3 DNA: TGCAGTGCTAGCATAACAGGGACGGCCTACGAGCAGTACTTC. Translated, it gives CSASITGTAYEQYF.

The genes are TRBV20-1 and TRBJ2-2; D is perhaps TRBD2 (5 bases). CDR1 is DFQATT, CDR2 SNEGSKA, per germline (reference sequence). The CDR3 runs 14 residues. V was trimmed by 1 base and J by 7 bases, leaving 13 bases between them. CDR3 nucleotides: TGCAGTGCTAGAGCGAGAGGGATGGTCGGGGAGCTGTTTTTT. Encoded protein: CSARARGMVGELFF.

The table lists this clonotype with many counts. The rearrangement links TRBV5-5 to TRBJ2-1; 9 bases agree with TRBD1. Germline assignment: CDR1 SGHKS and CDR2 YYEKEE (reference sequence). V shed 2 bases and J 8 bases; nucleotides not matched to a gene: 5. This CDR3 comprises 14 residues. CDR3 residues: CASSFGQGQDEQFF. CDR3 bases: TGTGCCAGCAGCTTCGGACAGGGGCAGGATGAGCAGTTCTTC.

This clonotype has a handful of counts. This chain uses TRBV15 with TRBJ2-3, with 12 positions matching TRBD2. V shed 0 bases, J shed 2 bases, and the junction held 6 bases outside the gene matches. The CDR3 runs to 18 residues. Germline CDR1 and CDR2: LNHNV and YYDKDF (reference sequence). The CDR3 DNA reads TGTGCCACCAGCAGAGATGGGAGGACTAGCGGGACCACAGATACGCAGTATTTT. It encodes CATSRDGRTSGTTDTQYF.

CDR3 amino acids: CATSPPSSSGANVLTF. The CDR3 coding sequence is TGTGCCACCAGCCCCCCCTCATCCTCTGGGGCCAACGTCCTGACTTTC. V gene TRBV15 combines with J gene TRBJ2-6; D remains ambiguous. The CDR3 is 16 amino acids. CDR1 and CDR2 from the germline V gene are LNHNV and YYDKDF (reference sequence). The V end lost 5 bases, the J end lost 0 bases, and 11 bases lay between the germline ends.

V is TRBV3-1 and J is TRBJ2-1; TRBD2 might be the D (5 bases). This CDR3 has 13 residues. Germline V gene data show CDR1 as LGHDT and CDR2 as YNNKEL (reference sequence). The V end lost 2 bases, the J end lost 10 bases, and 12 bases lay between the germline ends. CDR3 region: CASSQMDRGEQFF. The CDR3 DNA sequence: TGTGCCAGCAGCCAAATGGACCGAGGGGAGCAGTTCTTC.

V and J are TRBV28 and TRBJ2-5, with a possible D match to TRBD2 (6 bases). V was clipped by 3 bases and J by 0 bases, with 11 bases between them. CDR3 size: 15 residues. Germline lookup yields CDR1 MDHEN and CDR2 SYDVKM. The CDR3 loop is CASSLSAGNQETQYF. Written as DNA, the CDR3 is TGTGCCAGCAGTTTGTCGGCGGGGAACCAAGAGACCCAGTACTTC.

The sample holds a few counts of this clonotype. CDR3 residues: CASSLDGEGADTQYF. The CDR3 DNA is TGTGCCAGCAGCTTAGACGGGGAGGGCGCAGATACGCAGTATTTT. The chain has TRBV7-2 and TRBJ2-3; 7 nucleotides line up with TRBD2. The junction had 5 bases not matched to a gene; V was cut back by 1 base and J by 4 bases. Germline lookup yields CDR1 SGHTA and CDR2 FQGNSA. The CDR3 is 15 amino acids.

J is TRBJ1-2 and V is TRBV28; possibly TRBD1 for D (5 bases). CDR3 length: 12 amino acids. The germline V and J ends were trimmed by 2 bases and 7 bases, with 8 bases remaining between them. Germline-derived CDR1 and CDR2 are MDHEN and SYDVKM. DNA of the CDR3: TGTGCCAGCAGTTTAGTGGGGCTTGGCTACACCTTC. Its translation is CASSLVGLGYTF.

This clonotype was recorded at least ten times. The chain combines TRBV29-1 with TRBJ2-1; no reliable D call. Per the germline V gene, CDR1 is SQVTM and CDR2 is ANQGSEA. The V end lost 4 bases, the J end lost 0 bases, and 7 bases lay between the germline ends. The CDR3 loop spans 13 amino acids. CDR3 DNA sequence: TGCAGCGTTGTGCTAAGCTCCTACAATGAGCAGTTCTTC. This sequence encodes CSVVLSSYNEQFF.

Many counts were recorded for this clonotype. The CDR3 region is CASSNEDLGLAGPDTQYF. CDR3 coding DNA: TGTGCCAGCAGTAACGAGGACCTGGGACTAGCGGGGCCAGATACGCAGTATTTT. The chain combines TRBV6-2 or TRBV6-3 with TRBJ2-3; 13 bases line up with TRBD2. With 5 bases clipped from V and 4 bases from J, the junction kept 12 bases outside the gene matches. Germline loops: CDR1 MNHEY, CDR2 SVGEGT. The CDR3 has 18 amino acids.

This clonotype was counted only a few times. This sequence joins TRBV20-1 and TRBJ1-3, with no clear D. The CDR3 consists of 15 residues. The V gene's germline CDR1 is DFQATT and CDR2 SNEGSKA (reference sequence). V lost 0 bases, J lost 2 bases, and 11 bases lay in between. CDR3 sequence reads: CSARDPGGAGNTIYF. In DNA, the CDR3 is TGCAGTGCTAGAGACCCGGGCGGCGCTGGAAACACCATATATTTT.

Only a few counts were recorded for this clonotype. CDR3 amino acids: CASSPVGASDTQYF. CDR3 bases: TGTGCCAGCAGCCCAGTTGGGGCTTCGGATACGCAGTATTTT. This chain links TRBV7-2 with TRBJ2-3; D may be TRBD1 (5 bases). The CDR3 consists of 14 residues. Trimming cost V 5 bases and J 6 bases, with 15 bases left between them. Germline-derived CDR1 and CDR2 are SGHTA and FQGNSA.

This clonotype was seen many times. The genes are TRBV12-3 or TRBV12-4 and TRBJ2-5; D is unresolved. The J call may be faulty, since TRBJ2-3 better matches the DNA end. CDR3 length: 11 amino acids. The CDR3 DNA reads as TGTGCCAGCAGTTTAGCGGGGACGCAGTATTTT. Amino acid sequence: CASSLAGTQYF.

V usage is TRBV7-9 and J usage is TRBJ2-1, with D perhaps TRBD2 (6 bases). This CDR3 has 16 residues. Per germline, CDR1 SEHNR and CDR2 FQNEAQ (reference sequence). V was pared by 1 base and J by 0 bases, with 10 bases between. The CDR3 region is CASSLVAVSSYNEQFF. In DNA form, the CDR3 reads TGTGCCAGCAGCTTAGTAGCGGTGAGCTCCTACAATGAGCAGTTCTTC.

The chain is built from TRBV28 and TRBJ2-3; D is ambiguous. Per the germline V gene, CDR1 is MDHEN and CDR2 is SYDVKM. This CDR3 has 14 amino acids. The ends were cut back, 7 bases at V and 5 bases at J, with 16 bases in the middle. The CDR3 here is CASTIDTTRDTQYF. CDR3 nucleotides: TGTGCCAGCACGATCGACACCACTCGAGATACGCAGTATTTT.

This clonotype was recorded many times. The J gene is TRBJ2-3, the V gene TRBV20-1; weak D call: TRBD2 (5 bases). CDR3 length: 15 residues. Trimming pared 2 bases from V and 4 bases from J, leaving 16 bases between. The germline V gene encodes CDR1 DFQATT and CDR2 SNEGSKA (reference sequence). The CDR3 sequence is CSARKRRKGPDTQYF. The CDR3 coding sequence is TGCAGTGCTAGAAAGCGGCGTAAAGGCCCAGATACGCAGTATTTT.

This clonotype has a count of ten or more. This sequence joins TRBV29-1 and TRBJ1-1; D might be TRBD1 (5 bases). Per germline, CDR1 SQVTM and CDR2 ANQGSEA. The CDR3 has 10 amino acids. V gave up 5 bases and J gave up 11 bases, with 12 bases separating them. In nucleotides, the CDR3 is TGCAGCGTTTACCAGGGCAAGGCTTTCTTT. It encodes CSVYQGKAFF.

The chain joins TRBV30 to TRBJ2-7; 9 nucleotides match TRBD2. CDR3 length: 13 residues. Trimming removed 5 bases from V and 3 bases from J; junction bases left unmatched: 5. Germline CDR1 GTSNPN, CDR2 SVGIG (reference sequence). The CDR3 is CAWYRGGDYEQYF. DNA of the CDR3: TGTGCCTGGTATCGCGGGGGGGACTACGAGCAGTACTTC. Supplemented by reference TRBV30 and TRBJ2-7, the full variable domain reads SQTIHQWPATLVQPVGSPLSLECTVEGTSNPNLYWYRQAAGRGLQLLFYSVGIGQISSEVPQNLSASRPQDRQFILSSKKLLLSDSGFYLCAWYRGGDYEQYFGPGTRLTVT.

The genes are TRBV6-1 and TRBJ2-7; 7 bases map to TRBD1. With 7 bases clipped from V and 4 bases from J, the junction kept 10 bases outside the gene matches. This CDR3 spans 14 amino acids. The germline CDR1 and CDR2 sequences are MNHNS and SASEGT. This CDR3 reads CASKRLGTEYEQYF. CDR3 coding DNA: TGTGCCAGCAAGCGGCTCGGGACAGAGTACGAGCAGTACTTC.

This clonotype appeared a few times. This rearrangement joins TRBV20-1 to TRBJ1-2; D is perhaps TRBD1 (6 bases). The CDR3 runs 15 residues. The V end lost 6 bases, the J end lost 3 bases, and 20 bases lay between the germline ends. CDR1 is DFQATT, CDR2 SNEGSKA, per germline (reference sequence). In DNA form, the CDR3 reads TGCAGTGCCACGGATCCCCCAGGGGAGCACTATGGCTACACCTTC. It translates to CSATDPPGEHYGYTF.

In this sample, this clonotype turned up many times. This chain connects TRBV20-1 to TRBJ1-1; 8 bases are a match to TRBD1. Germline assignment: CDR1 DFQATT and CDR2 SNEGSKA (reference sequence). CDR3 size: 12 residues. The CDR3 sequence: CRIQTGDTEAFF. CDR3 DNA sequence: TGCAGGATCCAGACAGGGGACACTGAAGCTTTCTTT.

This clonotype was detected only a few times. The chain has TRBV2 and TRBJ2-1, with 10 positions matching TRBD2. This CDR3 spans 18 amino acids. J gave up 2 bases and V 4 bases, and 11 bases lay outside the gene matches. Germline values: CDR1 SNHLY, CDR2 FYNNEI. The chain's CDR3 is CASSVLAGGRGPYNEQFF. The CDR3 DNA reads as TGTGCCAGCAGTGTCTTAGCGGGGGGCCGTGGGCCCTACAATGAGCAGTTCTTC.

This chain joins TRBV6-5 and TRBJ2-1; a possible D gene is TRBD1 (6 bases). Trimming removed 2 bases from V and 4 bases from J, with 12 bases in between. Per germline, CDR1 MNHEY and CDR2 SVGAGI. This CDR3 has 15 residues. CDR3 DNA sequence: TGTGCCAGCAGTTACCGCCGGGACACTTACAATGAGCAGTTCTTC. Translated, it gives CASSYRRDTYNEQFF.

The V and J genes are TRBV12-3 or TRBV12-4 and TRBJ2-1; TRBD2 is a possible D gene (5 bases). Trimming took 7 bases from V and 0 from J, leaving 16 bases between them. The CDR3 runs 16 residues. The CDR3 DNA follows: TGTGCCAGCAAACGGGGTAGCAAGGGCTCCTACAATGAGCAGTTCTTC. Its protein product is CASKRGSKGSYNEQFF.

The CDR3 nucleotides are TGCGCCAGCAGCAATGGGGGTACTGCTAACTATGGCTACACCTTC. Amino acids: CASSNGGTANYGYTF. This chain connects TRBV5-1 to TRBJ1-2; TRBD1 is a possible D gene (5 bases). V lost 4 bases to trimming and J lost 0 bases, with 13 bases between them. The CDR3 is made up of 15 amino acids. CDR1 and CDR2 (germline): SGHRS, YFSETQ.

This clonotype was detected only a few times. The CDR3 region has the DNA TGCAGTGCTCATGGACGGGATACGCAGTATTTT. Amino acid sequence: CSAHGRDTQYF. This sequence joins TRBV20-1 and TRBJ2-3, with D uncertain. This CDR3 region has 11 residues. Germline loops: CDR1 DFQATT, CDR2 SNEGSKA (reference sequence). V shed 5 bases and J shed 6 bases, with 9 bases lying between them.

This clonotype was seen a few times. The chain is built from TRBV20-1 and TRBJ1-1; perhaps TRBD1 as D (5 bases). The germline CDR1 and CDR2 sequences are DFQATT and SNEGSKA (reference sequence). The CDR3 runs 12 residues. CDR3 amino acids: CSVRVQRTEAFF. The CDR3 region has the DNA TGCAGCGTCAGGGTGCAGAGGACTGAAGCTTTCTTT.

With respect to this clonotype: One junction end does not reproduce the germline sequence, and a read error may be involved. The chain carries TRBV20-1 and TRBJ2-1; 11 bases agree with TRBD2. Per germline, CDR1 DFQATT and CDR2 SNEGSKA (reference sequence). The CDR3 sequence is 17 residues long. CDR3 DNA: TGCTGTGCTAGAGAGGATTCGACTAGCGGGGTATACAATGAGCAGTTCTTC. Translation gives CCAREDSTSGVYNEQFF.

This clonotype has a handful of counts. This chain uses TRBV29-1 with TRBJ2-3; maybe TRBD1 (5 bases). Per the germline V gene, CDR1 is SQVTM and CDR2 is ANQGSEA. The CDR3 runs to 15 residues. Trimming removed 0 bases at V and 3 bases at J, with 13 bases between. CDR3 sequence: CSVEDPGKGTDTQYF. The CDR3 region has the DNA TGCAGCGTTGAAGATCCAGGGAAGGGAACAGATACGCAGTATTTT.

This clonotype was detected many times. The chain employs TRBV11-2 and TRBJ2-7, with 9 nucleotides matching TRBD1. The J segment lost 3 bases and the V segment lost 4 bases, leaving 7 bases of the junction unmatched. The CDR3 runs 15 residues. Per the germline V gene, CDR1 is SGHAT and CDR2 is FQNNGV. The CDR3 sequence: CASSSGGTGNYEQYV. The CDR3 bases are TGTGCCAGCAGCTCCGGGGGGACAGGGAACTACGAGCAGTACGTC.

This clonotype was seen ten or more times. The chain couples TRBV13 to TRBJ2-1, with TRBD2 as a possible D gene (6 bases). Germline V gene data show CDR1 as PRHDT and CDR2 as FYEKMQ (reference sequence). The V and J ends lost 2 bases and 6 bases respectively, with 11 bases between them. The CDR3 is 14 residues long. The CDR3 coding sequence is TGTGCCAGCAGCTTAACGGGACTGTTCAATGAGCAGTTCTTC. It specifies CASSLTGLFNEQFF.